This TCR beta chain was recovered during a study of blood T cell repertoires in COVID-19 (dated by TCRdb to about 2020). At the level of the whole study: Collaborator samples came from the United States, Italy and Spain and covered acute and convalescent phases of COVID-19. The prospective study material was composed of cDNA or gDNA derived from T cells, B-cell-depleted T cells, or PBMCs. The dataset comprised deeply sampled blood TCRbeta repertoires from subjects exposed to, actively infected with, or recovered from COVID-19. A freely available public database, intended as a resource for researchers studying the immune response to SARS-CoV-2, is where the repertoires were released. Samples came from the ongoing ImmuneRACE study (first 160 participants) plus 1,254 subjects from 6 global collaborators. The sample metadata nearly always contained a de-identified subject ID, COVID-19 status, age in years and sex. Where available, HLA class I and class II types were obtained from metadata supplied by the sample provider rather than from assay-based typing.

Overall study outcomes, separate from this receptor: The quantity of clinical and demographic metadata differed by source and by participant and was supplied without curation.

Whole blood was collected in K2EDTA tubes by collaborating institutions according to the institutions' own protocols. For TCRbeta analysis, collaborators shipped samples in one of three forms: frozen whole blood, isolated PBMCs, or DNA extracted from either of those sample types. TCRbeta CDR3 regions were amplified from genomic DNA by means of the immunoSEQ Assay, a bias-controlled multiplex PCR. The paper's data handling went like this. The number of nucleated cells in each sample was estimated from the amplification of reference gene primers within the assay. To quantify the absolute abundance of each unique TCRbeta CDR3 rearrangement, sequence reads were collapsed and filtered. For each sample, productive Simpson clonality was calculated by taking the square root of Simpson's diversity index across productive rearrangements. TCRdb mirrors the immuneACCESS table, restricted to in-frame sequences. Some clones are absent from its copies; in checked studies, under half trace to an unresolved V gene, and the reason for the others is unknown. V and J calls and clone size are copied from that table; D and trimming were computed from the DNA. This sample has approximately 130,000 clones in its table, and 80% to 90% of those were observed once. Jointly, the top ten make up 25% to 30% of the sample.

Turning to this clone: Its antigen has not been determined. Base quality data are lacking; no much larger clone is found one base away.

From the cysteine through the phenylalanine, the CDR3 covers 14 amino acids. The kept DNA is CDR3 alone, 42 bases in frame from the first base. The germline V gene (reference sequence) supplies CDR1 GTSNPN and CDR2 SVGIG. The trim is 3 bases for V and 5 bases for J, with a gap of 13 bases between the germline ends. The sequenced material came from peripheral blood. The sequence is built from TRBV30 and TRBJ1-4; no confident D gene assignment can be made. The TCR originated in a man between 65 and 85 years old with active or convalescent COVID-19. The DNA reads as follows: TGTGCCTGGAGCCTCTTGTCGGGGAATGAAAAACTGTTTTTT. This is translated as CAWSLLSGNEKLFF.